Listed below are T cell receptor beta chains from one sample, sequenced in a study of siplizumab effects on memory and regulatory T cells. Produced via immunoSEQ multiplex PCR; TCRdb's table is partial and in-frame only. The data show some 90,000 clones, with about 87% seen just once and around 16% held by the top ten. The specimen sequenced was CD4+ T cells sorted from blood. The source of these receptors is a human donor in good health. The CDR3 runs from the conserved cysteine through the conserved F or W. A D gene is named only where the DNA matches it firmly. Clone size is given for some rows only: seen once, a few or many times, or a class if the clone is expanded.

V	D	J	size	CDR3	DNA
TRBV2	TRBD2	TRBJ2-7	.	CASSESVSGRAPYEQYF	TGTGCCAGCAGTGAGTCGGTTAGCGGGAGGGCCCCCTACGAGCAGTACTTC
TRBV27	.	TRBJ1-1	.	CASSFRPTNTEAFF	TGTGCCAGCAGTTTTCGGCCTACGAACACTGAAGCTTTCTTT
TRBV27	.	TRBJ1-5	.	CASSRGASMQPQHF	TGTGCCAGCAGTCGGGGGGCGAGTATGCAGCCCCAGCATTTT
TRBV4-1	.	TRBJ1-1	.	CASSPRLDTEAFF	TGCGCCAGCAGCCCCCGTCTCGACACTGAAGCTTTCTTT
TRBV30	TRBD1	TRBJ2-7	.	CAWSRWTGSYEQYF	TGTGCCTGGAGTCGGTGGACAGGGTCGTACGAGCAGTACTTC
TRBV19	.	TRBJ2-3	few	CASSRVSGRDSRDTQYF	TGTGCCAGTAGTCGGGTGTCAGGGCGGGATTCGAGAGATACGCAGTATTTT
TRBV9	.	TRBJ2-2	.	CASSVAPTNTGELFF	TGTGCCAGCAGCGTAGCCCCAACGAACACCGGGGAGCTGTTTTTT
TRBV7-2	TRBD1	TRBJ1-1	.	CASSRPGQGALNTEAFF	TGTGCCAGCAGCCGCCCGGGACAGGGGGCTCTGAACACTGAAGCTTTCTTT
TRBV15	.	TRBJ1-1	.	CATSRDAGLNTEAFF	TGTGCCACCAGCAGAGATGCAGGGCTGAACACTGAAGCTTTCTTT
TRBV5-1	.	TRBJ1-1	once	CASTLLGQGNTEAFF	TGCGCCAGCACACTTCTGGGGCAGGGGAACACTGAAGCTTTCTTT
TRBV4-3	.	TRBJ2-7	.	CASSQDLAAIYEQYF	TGCGCCAGCAGCCAAGATCTGGCGGCAATCTACGAGCAGTACTTC
TRBV18	TRBD2	TRBJ2-2	.	CASSPGLAGNTGELFF	TGTGCCAGCTCACCAGGTCTAGCGGGTAACACCGGGGAGCTGTTTTTT
TRBV18	.	TRBJ2-1	.	CASSPPSNEQFF	TGTGCCAGCTCACCACCTAGCAATGAGCAGTTCTTC
TRBV5-1	.	TRBJ1-2	.	CASSQGQGMYGYTF	TGTGCCAGCAGCCAGGGCCAGGGGATGTATGGCTACACCTTC
TRBV7-3	.	TRBJ1-3	.	CASSPNSGNTIYF	TGTGCCAGCAGCCCAAACTCGGGAAACACCATATATTTT
TRBV29-1	TRBD2	TRBJ2-7	.	CSVRGLAGGSHEQYF	TGCAGCGTCCGGGGACTAGCGGGAGGGTCCCACGAGCAGTACTTC
TRBV9	.	TRBJ2-7	once	CASSVEGGALYEQYF	TGTGCCAGCAGCGTAGAGGGGGGGGCTCTCTACGAGCAGTACTTC
TRBV19	.	TRBJ1-1	.	CATHGPAASAAFF	TGTGCCACCCACGGTCCCGCCGCGTCCGCAGCTTTCTTT
TRBV15	TRBD2	TRBJ2-1	.	CATSRDSGRARNEQFF	TGTGCCACCAGCAGAGATAGCGGGAGGGCCCGGAATGAGCAGTTCTTC
TRBV16	.	TRBJ2-1	.	CASSRHLPGTIPHEQFF	TGTGCCAGCAGCCGGCACTTACCCGGGACAATCCCCCATGAGCAGTTCTTC
TRBV5-8	TRBD2	TRBJ2-1	.	CASSLLAEQFF	TGTGCCAGCAGCTTACTAGCGGAGCAGTTCTTC
TRBV25-1	.	TRBJ2-7	.	CASRLDGAYEQYF	TGTGCCAGCAGACTCGACGGAGCCTACGAGCAGTACTTC
TRBV11-3	TRBD1	TRBJ1-2	once	CASSPGQGVYGYTF	TGTGCCAGCAGCCCGGGACAGGGAGTCTATGGCTACACCTTC
TRBV6-1	TRBD2	TRBJ2-1	few	CASSETSGRGVQFF	TGTGCCAGCAGTGAAACCTCCGGGCGGGGGGTGCAGTTCTTC
TRBV7-2	.	TRBJ2-7	.	CASSLDGFYEQYF	TGTGCCAGCAGCTTAGACGGGTTCTACGAGCAGTACTTC
TRBV5-8	.	TRBJ2-7	.	CASSLRAGPYEQYF	TGTGCCAGCAGCTTGAGGGCCGGCCCATACGAGCAGTACTTC
TRBV5-4	TRBD2	TRBJ2-2	.	CASSKGLAGVVGELFF	TGTGCCAGCAGCAAGGGACTAGCGGGAGTAGTCGGGGAGCTGTTTTTT
TRBV4-1	.	TRBJ2-1	.	CASSQDPTQYNEQFF	TGCGCCAGCAGCCAAGACCCCACCCAGTACAATGAGCAGTTCTTC
TRBV28	.	TRBJ2-1	.	CASSPPGRGRRTYNEQFF	TGTGCCAGCAGTCCACCCGGAAGGGGGAGGAGAACCTACAATGAGCAGTTCTTC
TRBV15	TRBD2	TRBJ2-1	.	CATSRDLGGGGNEQFF	TGTGCCACCAGCAGAGACCTAGGCGGGGGAGGCAATGAGCAGTTCTTC
TRBV23-1	TRBD2	TRBJ2-1	.	CASSQETSGRDEQFF	TGCGCCAGCAGTCAAGAGACTAGCGGGAGGGATGAGCAGTTCTTC
TRBV7-8	TRBD1	TRBJ1-1	.	CASSLAGGTAREAFF	TGTGCCAGCAGCTTAGCGGGAGGGACAGCCAGAGAAGCTTTCTTT
TRBV6-1	TRBD1	TRBJ2-7	.	CASSGNPGQGLYEQYF	TGTGCCAGCAGTGGTAATCCGGGACAGGGCCTCTACGAGCAGTACTTC
TRBV29-1	.	TRBJ2-7	.	CSVSFSLGSSRGTSYEQYF	TGCAGCGTATCTTTCTCACTTGGAAGTTCAAGGGGGACCTCCTACGAGCAGTACTTC
TRBV21-1	.	TRBJ1-5	.	CASSKSRARGNQPQHF	TGTGCCAGCAGCAAGTCTCGGGCCAGGGGCAATCAGCCCCAGCATTTT
TRBV7-2	.	TRBJ2-3	few	CASTYRVGTDTQYF	TGTGCCAGCACCTACAGGGTAGGGACAGATACGCAGTATTTT
TRBV6-6	.	TRBJ1-1	.	CASRWRTNTEAFF	TGTGCCAGCAGATGGAGGACGAACACTGAAGCTTTCTTT
TRBV7-2	TRBD1	TRBJ2-2	.	CASSLQGAGTGELFF	TGTGCCAGCAGCTTACAGGGGGCAGGTACCGGGGAGCTGTTTTTT
TRBV5-8	TRBD1	TRBJ1-3	.	CASSLFGTAGNTIYF	TGTGCCAGCAGCTTGTTTGGGACAGCCGGAAACACCATATATTTT
TRBV2	.	TRBJ2-5	.	CASGVETQYF	TGTGCCAGCGGGGTCGAGACCCAGTACTTC
TRBV5-8	TRBD1	TRBJ1-2	.	CASSLVGGDYGYTF	TGTGCCAGCAGCTTAGTAGGGGGCGACTATGGCTACACCTTC
TRBV10-3	.	TRBJ2-2	.	CAISERPNHTGELFF	TGTGCCATCAGTGAGAGGCCCAATCACACCGGGGAGCTGTTTTTT
TRBV7-9	.	TRBJ2-3	.	CASVDHTQYF	TGTGCCAGCGTAGATCATACGCAGTATTTT
TRBV4-1	.	TRBJ2-7	.	CASSQGGRSGTVEQYF	TGCGCCAGCAGCCAAGGGGGGAGGTCCGGGACTGTCGAGCAGTACTTC
TRBV7-3	.	TRBJ2-3	.	CASSLMGDVTDTQYF	TGTGCCAGCAGCTTAATGGGGGACGTCACAGATACGCAGTATTTT
TRBV7-2	.	TRBJ2-6	.	CASSRVDAGANVLTF	TGTGCCAGCAGCCGAGTGGATGCTGGGGCCAACGTCCTGACTTTC
TRBV11-3	TRBD2	TRBJ2-2	.	CASSLTSGSRTGELFF	TGTGCCAGCAGCTTAACTAGCGGGAGTCGTACCGGGGAGCTGTTTTTT
TRBV2	.	TRBJ2-1	.	CASRRTASSYNEQFF	TGTGCCAGCAGAAGGACAGCCAGCTCCTACAATGAGCAGTTCTTC
TRBV30	.	TRBJ2-3	once	CAWSGVADTQYF	TGTGCCTGGAGCGGGGTGGCAGATACGCAGTATTTT
TRBV30	TRBD1	TRBJ2-3	once	CAWSRRQGDTDTQYF	TGTGCCTGGAGTAGGCGACAGGGGGACACAGATACGCAGTATTTT
TRBV5-1	.	TRBJ2-3	.	CASSLSRRVSSTDTQYF	TGCGCCAGCAGCTTGTCCCGGAGGGTTTCTAGCACAGATACGCAGTATTTT
TRBV10-1	.	TRBJ1-3	.	CASSESLGRGNTIYF	TGCGCCAGCAGTGAGTCGCTAGGGAGAGGAAACACCATATATTTT
TRBV28	.	TRBJ1-2	few	CASTRAGPGYGYTF	TGTGCCAGCACCAGGGCAGGCCCAGGATATGGCTACACCTTC
TRBV5-6	.	TRBJ1-5	.	CASSLLNGADIPQPQHF	TGTGCCAGCAGCTTGTTGAATGGAGCGGATATTCCTCAGCCCCAGCATTTT
TRBV18	TRBD1	TRBJ1-1	once	CASSPRRPGTGKYMNTEAFF	TGTGCCAGCTCACCACGTCGCCCCGGGACAGGGAAGTACATGAACACTGAAGCTTTCTTT